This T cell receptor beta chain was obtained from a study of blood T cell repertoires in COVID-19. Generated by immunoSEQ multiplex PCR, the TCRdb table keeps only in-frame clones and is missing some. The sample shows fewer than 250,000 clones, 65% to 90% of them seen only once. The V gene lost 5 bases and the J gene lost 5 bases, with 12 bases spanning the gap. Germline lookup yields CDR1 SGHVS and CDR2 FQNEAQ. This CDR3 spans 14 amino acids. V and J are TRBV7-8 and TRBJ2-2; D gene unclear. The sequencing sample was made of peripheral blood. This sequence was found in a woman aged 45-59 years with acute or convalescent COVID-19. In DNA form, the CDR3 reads TGTGCCAGCAGCCTCGCGGTTGGGACCGGGGAGCTGTTTTTT. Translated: CASSLAVGTGELFF.